This T cell receptor beta chain was found in a study of blood T cell repertoires in COVID-19 (dated by TCRdb to about 2020). Background for the entire study: Samples covering the acute and convalescent phases of COVID-19 were provided by collaborators in the United States, Italy and Spain. The dataset comprised deeply sampled blood TCRbeta repertoires from subjects exposed to, actively infected with, or recovered from COVID-19. The repertoires were made available in a free public database intended to serve as a resource for research on the immune response to SARS-CoV-2. Where available, HLA class I and class II types were taken from metadata supplied by the sample provider and were not determined by assay-based typing. Samples came from the ongoing ImmuneRACE study (first 160 participants) plus 1,254 subjects from 6 global collaborators. Sample metadata almost always included a de-identified subject ID, COVID-19 status, age in years and sex. The prospective study material was composed of cDNA or gDNA derived from T cells, B-cell-depleted T cells, or PBMCs. Paper-wide results and their limitations: The amount of clinical and demographic metadata varied by source and participant and was provided uncurated.

Each collaborating institution followed its own protocols to collect whole blood in K2EDTA tubes. Collaborator samples were shipped for TCRbeta analysis as frozen whole blood, isolated PBMCs, or DNA extracted from either sample type. TCRbeta CDR3 regions were amplified from genomic DNA by means of the immunoSEQ Assay, a bias-controlled multiplex PCR. As for the authors' bioinformatics: Within the assay, amplification of reference gene primers was used to estimate how many nucleated cells each sample contained. Sequence reads were collapsed and filtered to measure the absolute abundance of every unique TCRbeta CDR3 rearrangement. Productive Simpson clonality was computed per sample as the square root of Simpson's diversity index over productive rearrangements. TCRdb retrieved this table from immuneACCESS and kept in-frame rearrangements only. Not all clones are present; in checked studies, unresolved V genes account for under half, and no reason is known for the remainder. V and J calls and clone size follow that table, whereas D and trimming were derived from the DNA. The sample yields about 210,000 clones; 80% were counted once. The ten largest clones add up to 7.2% of the sample.

Per the germline V gene (reference sequence), SGHNT is the CDR1 and YYREEE is the CDR2. The CDR3 runs 17 amino acids, cysteine and phenylalanine included. Only the CDR3 part of the read is kept: 51 bases, read in frame from the first base. Relative to germline, V is missing 4 bases and J is missing 6 bases, with 9 bases of the junction outside any gene match. With respect to this clone: Its recognized antigen is unknown. No base-level quality is on record; no much larger clone is a single base apart.

The rearrangement joined TRBV5-4 to TRBJ2-3; TRBD2 aligns with 15 central bases. Sequenced: peripheral blood. This sequence originates from a woman in her sixties or seventies with acute or convalescent COVID-19. Here is the DNA: TGTGCCAGCAGCCCGCGGGGACTAGCGGGGGGCGGGGATACGCAGTATTTT. It translates to CASSPRGLAGGGDTQYF.